The rows below give T cell receptor beta chains drawn from one sample of a study of blood T cell repertoires in COVID-19. Produced via immunoSEQ multiplex PCR; TCRdb's table is partial and in-frame only. The sample has around 100,000 clones; 70% to 90% are singletons. The source material was peripheral blood. The receptor set was obtained from a man aged 50 or older with COVID-19, enrolled during active disease. Each CDR3 is given with its conserved first and last residue. Each record gives: CDR3 protein, CDR3 DNA, V gene, J gene, D gene, CDR3 length, clone size. The D gene is left open where the match is weak. Expanded clones are given a class, and other clones once, few, many or no size at all.

CDR3aa: CASSPGTDHGYTF; CDR3nt: TGTGCCAGCTCACCAGGGACAGACCATGGCTACACCTTC; v_gene: TRBV18; j_gene: TRBJ1-2; d_gene: TRBD1; len: 13; abundance: .
CDR3aa: CASRDTSHYGYTF; CDR3nt: TGTGCCAGCAGGGACACATCTCACTATGGCTACACCTTC; v_gene: TRBV2; j_gene: TRBJ1-2; d_gene: .; len: 13; abundance: .
CDR3aa: CASSLGDRGVGYGYTF; CDR3nt: TGTGCCAGCAGCTTAGGGGACAGGGGGGTTGGCTATGGCTACACCTTC; v_gene: TRBV7-2; j_gene: TRBJ1-2; d_gene: TRBD1; len: 16; abundance: .
CDR3aa: CASSLESYEQYF; CDR3nt: TGTGCCAGCAGTTTAGAATCCTACGAGCAGTACTTC; v_gene: TRBV6-6; j_gene: TRBJ2-7; d_gene: .; len: 12; abundance: .
CDR3aa: CASSQQGGGGYTF; CDR3nt: TGTGCCAGCAGCCAACAGGGGGGGGGAGGCTACACCTTC; v_gene: TRBV25-1; j_gene: TRBJ1-2; d_gene: TRBD1; len: 13; abundance: .
CDR3aa: CASSLVLDRHTEAFF; CDR3nt: TGTGCCAGCAGCTTAGTTTTGGACAGACACACTGAAGCTTTCTTT; v_gene: TRBV7-9; j_gene: TRBJ1-1; d_gene: .; len: 15; abundance: .
CDR3aa: CASSLTTSGALGYEQYF; CDR3nt: TGTGCCAGCAGCTTAACGACTAGCGGGGCACTTGGGTACGAGCAGTACTTC; v_gene: TRBV11-2; j_gene: TRBJ2-7; d_gene: TRBD2; len: 17; abundance: .
CDR3aa: CASSPDRNTYEQYF; CDR3nt: TGTGCCAGCAGCCCGGACAGGAACACCTACGAGCAGTACTTC; v_gene: TRBV5-4; j_gene: TRBJ2-7; d_gene: TRBD1; len: 14; abundance: .
CDR3aa: CASSRGRGETQYF; CDR3nt: TGTGCCAGCAGCAGAGGGAGGGGAGAGACCCAGTACTTC; v_gene: TRBV5-6; j_gene: TRBJ2-5; d_gene: TRBD2; len: 13; abundance: .
CDR3aa: CASSWGTGGNEQFF; CDR3nt: TGTGCCAGCAGCTGGGGGACAGGGGGCAATGAGCAGTTCTTC; v_gene: TRBV5-5; j_gene: TRBJ2-1; d_gene: TRBD1; len: 14; abundance: .
CDR3aa: CASSPGQPVGEKLFF; CDR3nt: TGTGCCAGCTCACCGGGACAGCCCGTGGGGGAAAAACTGTTTTTT; v_gene: TRBV18; j_gene: TRBJ1-4; d_gene: TRBD1; len: 15; abundance: .
CDR3aa: CASSRPGRNTEAFF; CDR3nt: TGTGCCAGCAGCCGCCCTGGGCGGAACACTGAAGCTTTCTTT; v_gene: TRBV3-1/TRBV3-2; j_gene: TRBJ1-1; d_gene: .; len: 14; abundance: .
CDR3aa: CASSYITGGSNTEAFF; CDR3nt: TGTGCCAGCAGCTATATAACGGGAGGCTCGAACACTGAAGCTTTCTTT; v_gene: TRBV5-6; j_gene: TRBJ1-1; d_gene: .; len: 16; abundance: once
CDR3aa: CASSPVGENGYTF; CDR3nt: TGTGCCAGCTCACCTGTCGGGGAGAATGGCTACACCTTC; v_gene: TRBV18; j_gene: TRBJ1-2; d_gene: .; len: 13; abundance: .